A single sample is the source of the 8 T cell receptor beta chains below, sequenced in a study of PD-L1 blockade in urothelial cancer. Using immunoSEQ multiplex PCR, the repertoire was profiled, and TCRdb retains in-frame clones only, with some absent. This table holds 60,000 to 65,000 clones, 81% found once. Sample time point: pretreatment peripheral blood. Sequenced material: PBMCs, taken around atezolizumab (anti-PD-L1) treatment. Receptors originate from a man between 65 and 79 years old with urothelial cancer.

The V gene is TRBV5-1, the J gene TRBJ2-5; TRBD1 is a possible D gene (6 bases). The germline V and J ends were trimmed by 1 base and 6 bases, with 16 bases remaining between them. This CDR3 has 15 residues. The V gene's germline CDR1 is SGHRS and CDR2 YFSETQ. The DNA of the CDR3 is TGCGCCAGCAGCTTGCCGATGGCCAGGGGACAGACCCAGTACTTC. It is translated as CASSLPMARGQTQYF. Combining the CDR3 with reference TRBV5-1 and TRBJ2-5 gives the whole variable domain KAGVTQTPRYLIKTRGQQVTLSCSPISGHRSVSWYQQTPGQGLQFLFEYFSETQRNKGNFPGRFSGRQFSNSRSEMNVSTLELGDSALYLCASSLPMARGQTQYFGPGTRLLVL.

V and J are TRBV9 and TRBJ2-3; D perhaps matches TRBD2 (6 bases). This CDR3 has 16 residues. CDR1 and CDR2 from the germline V gene are SGDLS and YYNGEE. V was clipped by 0 bases and J by 0 bases, with 11 bases between them. CDR3 sequence: CASSVGLGTSTDTQYF. CDR3 coding DNA: TGTGCCAGCAGCGTAGGTCTGGGGACTAGCACAGATACGCAGTATTTT.

V and J are TRBV5-1 and TRBJ2-3; no firm D call. Germline values: CDR1 SGHRS, CDR2 YFSETQ. Trimming cost V 4 bases and J 2 bases, with 11 bases left between them. The CDR3 contains 14 residues. CDR3 nucleotide sequence: TGCGCCAGCAGCCGTGATCAGGTCACAGATACGCAGTATTTT. Translation gives CASSRDQVTDTQYF.

This clone is a singleton in its sample. The chain uses TRBV14 and TRBJ1-1; 7 bases match TRBD1. Germline V gene sequence: CDR1 SGHDN, CDR2 FVKESK. V shed 4 bases and J 4 bases; nucleotides not matched to a gene: 3. There are 13 residues in the CDR3. CDR3 coding DNA: TGTGCCAGCAGCCGCACAGGGGCCACTGAAGCTTTCTTT. It specifies CASSRTGATEAFF.

The chain is built from TRBV30 and TRBJ1-5; 9 bases agree with TRBD1. CDR1 and CDR2 (germline): GTSNPN, SVGIG (reference sequence). The CDR3 runs to 19 residues. V lost 2 bases and J lost 0; bases outside the gene matches: 14. CDR3 in amino acids: CAWSPIAGTGPYSNQPQHF. CDR3 nucleotides: TGTGCCTGGAGTCCTATCGCCGGGACAGGGCCTTATAGCAATCAGCCCCAGCATTTT.

This clone was counted once. This chain joins TRBV13 and TRBJ2-1; a possible D gene is TRBD2 (5 bases). The V gene's germline CDR1 is PRHDT and CDR2 FYEKMQ (reference sequence). This CDR3 is 14 amino acids long. Trimming removed 3 bases from V and 6 bases from J, with 12 bases in between. CDR3 nucleotide sequence: TGTGCCAGCAGCTTGGCTTATCGGGGCAATGAGCAGTTCTTC. Its translation is CASSLAYRGNEQFF.

The rearrangement uses TRBV9 and TRBJ2-2; tentatively, D is TRBD2 (5 bases). The CDR3 has 15 residues. The ends were cut back, 4 bases at V and 9 bases at J, with 19 bases in the middle. CDR1 is SGDLS and CDR2 is YYNGEE in the germline V gene. Written as DNA, the CDR3 is TGTGCCAGCAGCCTCAATAGGAGGTTCGGCCGGGAGCTGTTTTTT. Protein sequence: CASSLNRRFGRELFF.

This chain joins TRBV20-1 and TRBJ2-4, with D possibly being TRBD1 (6 bases). This CDR3 is built from 11 residues. V lost 4 bases and J lost 5, with 6 bases in between. Germline loops: CDR1 DFQATT, CDR2 SNEGSKA (reference sequence). The CDR3, as DNA: TGCAGTGCTAACAGGGAAAACATTCAGTACTTC. This sequence encodes CSANRENIQYF.